These 11 T cell receptor beta chains came from one sample sequenced in a study of technical replicates of blood from a handful of donors. Profiling relied on immunoSEQ multiplex PCR, and the TCRdb table lists in-frame clones only, not all of them. The sample has approximately 15,000 clones, 85% to 90% seen once. The sequenced sample consisted of PBMCs. Every receptor here comes from a human donor in good health.

The gene calls are TRBV7-9 and TRBJ2-1, with TRBD2 identical over 12 bases. The germline gives CDR1 SEHNR, CDR2 FQNEAQ (reference sequence). J was trimmed by 7 bases and V by 5 bases; bases with no gene match: 3. CDR3 length: 14 amino acids. The CDR3 here is CASSPTSGSNEQFF. The CDR3, as DNA: TGTGCCAGCAGCCCGACTAGCGGGAGTAATGAGCAGTTCTTC.

The chain combines TRBV6-5 with TRBJ2-2, with 10 nucleotides matching TRBD1. The CDR3 totals 15 residues. Germline V CDR1 and CDR2: MNHEY, SVGAGI. Trimming at V came to 5 bases and at J to 5 bases, leaving 5 bases not matched to a gene. DNA of the CDR3: TGTGCCAGCAGTCCAACGGGACAGGGGACCGGGGAGCTGTTTTTT. It yields the protein CASSPTGQGTGELFF.

The CDR3 loop is CASSLHQGGGNEKLFF. DNA for the CDR3: TGCGCCAGCAGCTTGCACCAGGGAGGAGGTAATGAAAAACTGTTTTTT. The V gene is TRBV5-1, the J gene TRBJ1-4, with D possibly matching TRBD1 (5 bases). V was trimmed by 1 base and J by 4 bases, leaving 14 bases between them. The CDR3 has 16 residues. Per the germline V gene, CDR1 is SGHRS and CDR2 is YFSETQ.

The CDR3 protein is CASSLGGSSYNEQFF. The CDR3 nucleotides are TGTGCCAGCAGCTTAGGTGGGAGCTCCTACAATGAGCAGTTCTTC. The chain links TRBV11-1 to TRBJ2-1; D may be TRBD2 (5 bases). The V gene's germline CDR1 is SGHAT and CDR2 FQDESV (reference sequence). This CDR3 has 15 residues. The germline V and J ends were trimmed by 1 base and 0 bases, with 7 bases remaining between them.

The rearrangement links TRBV2 to TRBJ2-2; maybe TRBD1 (6 bases). Germline V gene data show CDR1 as SNHLY and CDR2 as FYNNEI. The V end was cut by 6 bases, the J end by 1 base, with 21 bases between. The CDR3 runs to 18 residues. In DNA form, the CDR3 reads TGTGCCAGCAGCCCTCGTTTAGGGGGTAAACGGAACACCGGGGAGCTGTTTTTT. Translating gives CASSPRLGGKRNTGELFF.

This clone has a handful of counts. The chain carries TRBV7-9 and TRBJ2-7; no firm D call. The CDR3 is 13 residues long. Trimming removed 1 base from V and 2 bases from J, with 6 bases in between. From germline, CDR1 is SEHNR and CDR2 FQNEAQ (reference sequence). CDR3 loop: CASSLVGTYEQYF. CDR3 nucleotides: TGTGCCAGCAGCTTAGTGGGCACCTACGAGCAGTACTTC. Supplemented by reference TRBV7-9 and TRBJ2-7, the full variable domain reads DTGVSQNPRHKITKRGQNVTFRCDPISEHNRLYWYRQTLGQGPEFLTYFQNEAQLEKSRLLSDRFSAERPKGSFSTLEIQRTEQGDSAMYLCASSLVGTYEQYFGPGTRLTVT.

The table lists this clone with a few counts. This chain links TRBV19 with TRBJ1-1; 8 nucleotides agree with TRBD1. Germline V gene data show CDR1 as LNHDA and CDR2 as SQIVND (reference sequence). V lost 5 bases and J lost 0; bases outside the gene matches: 11. The CDR3 extends over 17 amino acids. The CDR3 loop reads CASSLRDRPNMNTEAFF. Here the CDR3 DNA reads TGTGCCAGTAGTCTCCGGGACAGGCCTAACATGAACACTGAAGCTTTCTTT.

The rearrangement links TRBV2 to TRBJ2-7; TRBD1 matches at 9 bases. The CDR3 covers 14 residues. Germline lookup yields CDR1 SNHLY and CDR2 FYNNEI. With 7 bases clipped from V and 2 bases from J, the junction kept 6 bases outside the gene matches. The CDR3 DNA follows: TGTGCCAGCACCGGGACAGGGAACCCCTACGAGCAGTACTTC. It specifies CASTGTGNPYEQYF. The full variable domain, its missing parts supplied by reference TRBV2 and TRBJ2-7, is EPEVTQTPSHQVTQMGQEVILRCVPISNHLYFYWYRQILGQKVEFLVSFYNNEISEKSEIFDDQFSVERPDGSNFTLKIRSTKLEDSAMYFCASTGTGNPYEQYFGPGTRLTVT.

J is TRBJ2-7 and V is TRBV23-1; TRBD1 aligns across 11 bases. TRBV23-1 is reported as an ORF; its role is uncertain. V shed 0 bases and J 2 bases; nucleotides not matched to a gene: 0. The CDR3 runs 15 residues. The CDR3 coding sequence is TGCGCCAGCAGTCAATCGGGACAGGGGGCCTACGAGCAGTACTTC. This codes for CASSQSGQGAYEQYF.

CDR3 coding DNA: TGTGCCAGCAGTGACCTAGCGGGAGGTGGAGAGACCCAGTACTTC. This sequence encodes CASSDLAGGGETQYF. The chain recombines TRBV6-1 with TRBJ2-5; TRBD2 agrees at 11 bases. V shed 3 bases, J shed 4 bases, and the junction held 4 bases outside the gene matches. The CDR3 covers 15 residues. Germline V CDR1 and CDR2: MNHNS, SASEGT.

Written as DNA, the CDR3 is TGTGCCAGCAGTTACTACGGGGGACAGGGGGCAAACATTCAGTACTTC. It yields the protein CASSYYGGQGANIQYF. The V and J genes are TRBV6-5 and TRBJ2-4, with 12 bases that match TRBD1. Germline assignment: CDR1 MNHEY and CDR2 SVGAGI. The V and J ends lost 1 base and 6 bases, in that order; junction bases with no gene match: 4. The CDR3 consists of 16 residues.